These 20 T cell receptor beta chains share one sample of origin, sequenced in a study of cytomegalovirus exposure and HLA in healthy donors. TCRdb keeps only in-frame clones here, not all; method: immunoSEQ multiplex PCR. The profile shows 100,000 or so clones, roughly nine tenths of them singletons. The specimen was PBMCs. All receptors come from a woman aged 25 to 39 in good health and CMV-seronegative.

This chain uses TRBV18 with TRBJ1-5; D uncertain. The CDR3 totals 13 residues. V lost 6 bases and J lost 10, with 16 bases in between. Germline-derived CDR1 and CDR2 are KGHSH and LQKENI. DNA for the CDR3: TGTGCCAGCTCCGACGACCGGGAATCACCCCAGCATTTT. It encodes CASSDDRESPQHF.

This chain joins TRBV5-1 and TRBJ2-5; 8 bases align to TRBD1. CDR1 SGHRS and CDR2 YFSETQ come from the germline V gene. With 4 bases clipped from V and 2 bases from J, the junction kept 4 bases outside the gene matches. The CDR3 consists of 14 residues. The CDR3 bases are TGCGCCAGCAGCCGGGGACAGGATCAAGAGACCCAGTACTTC. Its translation: CASSRGQDQETQYF.

The rearrangement links TRBV29-1 to TRBJ2-3; D uncertain. The CDR3 covers 12 residues. CDR1 SQVTM and CDR2 ANQGSEA come from the germline V gene. V lost 1 base, J lost 2 bases, and 4 bases lay in between. CDR3 region: CSVEADTDTQYF. The CDR3 nucleotides read TGCAGCGTTGAAGCAGACACAGATACGCAGTATTTT.

V is TRBV7-3 and J is TRBJ1-3, with D possibly matching TRBD1 (6 bases). The CDR3 sequence is 15 residues long. V lost 5 bases to trimming and J lost 4 bases, with 15 bases between them. Germline V gene lookup returns CDR1 SGHTA and CDR2 FQGTGA. CDR3 amino acids: CASSPKGGSGNTIYF. Written as DNA, the CDR3 is TGTGCCAGCAGCCCGAAGGGGGGGTCCGGAAACACCATATATTTT.

The chain has TRBV7-6 and TRBJ1-1; TRBD1 might be the D (6 bases). Germline CDR1 SGHVS, CDR2 FNYEAQ. Between the trimmed V and J ends, which lost 2 bases and 8 bases, there was a span of 15 bases. The length of the CDR3 is 14 residues. The CDR3 DNA follows: TGTGCCAGCAGCTTAAATCAGGTCGACAGGGAAGCTTTCTTT. It specifies CASSLNQVDREAFF.

This chain joins TRBV11-2 and TRBJ1-1, with D tentatively TRBD1 (5 bases). V dropped 2 bases and J dropped 5 bases, with 12 bases sitting between them. CDR1 is SGHAT and CDR2 is FQNNGV in the germline V gene. CDR3 length equals 14 residues. The CDR3 reads CASSLRGTWTEAFF. In nucleotides, the CDR3 is TGTGCCAGCAGCTTACGCGGGACCTGGACTGAAGCTTTCTTT. Variable domain in full (rest from reference TRBV11-2 and TRBJ1-1): EAGVAQSPRYKIIEKRQSVAFWCNPISGHATLYWYQQILGQGPKLLIQFQNNGVVDDSQLPKDRFSAERLKGVDSTLKIQPAKLEDSAVYLCASSLRGTWTEAFFGQGTRLTVV.

The gene calls are TRBV11-3 and TRBJ2-1; TRBD2 matches 8 bases. Unmatched junction bases numbered 6, after V lost 2 bases and J lost 9 bases. The CDR3 is 14 residues long. Per germline, CDR1 SGHNT and CDR2 YENEEA. CDR3 in DNA: TGTGCCAGCAGCTTAAGTGGGACTAGGGTTGAGCAGTTCTTC. This gives the protein CASSLSGTRVEQFF.

CDR3 protein: CASKIGSDSYGYTF. Here the CDR3 DNA reads TGTGCCAGCAAGATCGGCTCGGACAGTTATGGCTACACCTTC. V gene TRBV6-5 combines with J gene TRBJ1-2; D perhaps matches TRBD1 (6 bases). Germline CDR1 reads MNHEY; CDR2 reads SVGAGI. This CDR3 has 14 amino acids. Deletions cut 7 bases from V and 5 bases from J, with 17 bases between.

V gene TRBV6-1 combines with J gene TRBJ2-2; possibly TRBD1 for D (6 bases). Germline loops: CDR1 MNHNS, CDR2 SASEGT. The V gene lost 5 bases and the J gene lost 1 base, with 11 bases spanning the gap. The CDR3 has 15 amino acids. The CDR3 loop reads CASSSQGWNTGELFF. DNA for the CDR3: TGTGCCAGCAGTTCACAGGGCTGGAACACCGGGGAGCTGTTTTTT.

This sequence joins TRBV5-1 and TRBJ2-5; 9 nucleotides line up with TRBD2. The V gene's germline CDR1 is SGHRS and CDR2 YFSETQ. The CDR3 consists of 15 residues. The V and J ends lost 4 bases and 3 bases, in that order; junction bases with no gene match: 7. The CDR3 nucleotides read TGCGCCAGCAGCGCGGGAGGGACCGCCGAAGAGACCCAGTACTTC. Translation gives CASSAGGTAEETQYF.

This chain connects TRBV5-1 to TRBJ2-1, with TRBD1 as a possible D gene (5 bases). Germline CDR1 SGHRS, CDR2 YFSETQ. The CDR3 covers 15 residues. V lost 4 bases and J 0 bases, leaving 11 bases between the germline ends. The CDR3 coding sequence is TGCGCCAGCAGCACGGACACAAGCTCCTACAATGAGCAGTTCTTC. It translates to CASSTDTSSYNEQFF.

V gene TRBV11-2 combines with J gene TRBJ1-1; D not resolved. Deletions cut 5 bases from V and 4 bases from J, with 23 bases between. Germline CDR1 is SGHAT and CDR2 is FQNNGV. CDR3 size: 17 residues. The CDR3, as DNA: TGTGCCAGCAGCCCAGTTCGTAGCGGCATCCGAGGCACTGAAGCTTTCTTT. Encoded protein: CASSPVRSGIRGTEAFF.

The rearrangement uses TRBV4-3 and TRBJ2-5, with 8 bases lining up with TRBD2. V dropped 1 base and J dropped 4; count of bases not matched to a gene: 5. Germline V gene lookup returns CDR1 LGHNA and CDR2 YSLEER. The CDR3 is made up of 15 amino acids. The CDR3 protein is CASSQVALAGETQYF. The CDR3 region has the DNA TGCGCCAGCAGCCAAGTGGCGCTAGCGGGAGAGACCCAGTACTTC.

The gene calls are TRBV14 and TRBJ2-1; the D is unclear. The CDR3 consists of 12 residues. Trimming took 5 bases from V and 12 from J, leaving 14 bases between them. Germline CDR1 is SGHDN and CDR2 is FVKESK. This CDR3 reads CASSLPVTGQFF. The CDR3 DNA reads TGTGCCAGCAGCTTACCGGTAACCGGGCAGTTCTTC.

The rearrangement uses TRBV7-9 and TRBJ2-4, with 8 bases lining up with TRBD2. The CDR3 has 17 amino acids. CDR1 is SEHNR, CDR2 FQNEAQ, per germline (reference sequence). The ends lost 5 bases at V and 0 bases at J; junction bases unmatched: 9. The CDR3 is CASSHGGGGLAKNIQYF. The CDR3 nucleotides are TGTGCCAGCAGCCATGGCGGCGGGGGGCTAGCCAAAAACATTCAGTACTTC.

The J gene is TRBJ2-5, the V gene TRBV7-6; TRBD1 is a possible D gene (6 bases). This CDR3 contains 14 residues. V was pared by 5 bases and J by 7 bases, with 17 bases between. Per germline, CDR1 SGHVS and CDR2 FNYEAQ. The CDR3 nucleotides read TGTGCCAGCAGCCCACGCAGGGGTTTCGGGACCCAGTACTTC. Protein product: CASSPRRGFGTQYF. Supplemented by reference TRBV7-6 and TRBJ2-5, the full variable domain reads GAGVSQSPRYKVTKRGQDVALRCDPISGHVSLYWYRQALGQGPEFLTYFNYEAQQDKSGLPNDRFSAERPEGSISTLTIQRTEQRDSAMYRCASSPRRGFGTQYFGPGTRLLVL.

Remarks on this clone: Other nucleotide sequences from this sample produce the same CDR3. V gene TRBV7-3 combines with J gene TRBJ2-1, with 7 bases fitting TRBD2. Germline CDR1 and CDR2: SGHTA and FQGTGA. V was pared by 5 bases and J by 9 bases, with 1 base of the junction left unmatched. CDR3 length equals 11 residues. The CDR3 DNA follows: TGTGCCAGCAGCCCGGGGGGTGAGCAGTTCTTC. Translating gives CASSPGGEQFF.

This clone was found once. The chain employs TRBV27 and TRBJ1-4; 9 positions match TRBD1. The CDR3 is 13 amino acids. Germline CDR1 is MNHEY and CDR2 is SMNVEV (reference sequence). With V trimmed by 6 bases and J by 6 bases, 2 bases remained unmatched. In DNA, the CDR3 is TGTGCCAGCAGCGACAGGGGGGATGAAAAACTGTTTTTT. Protein: CASSDRGDEKLFF.

Only one count was recorded for this clone. V is TRBV25-1 and J is TRBJ1-5; possible D gene TRBD1, 6 bases. The CDR3 has 14 residues. Trimming shortened V by 3 bases and J by 3 bases, and 9 bases separated the two germline ends. The V gene's germline CDR1 is MGHDK and CDR2 SYGVNS. The CDR3 sequence: CASSDGGLNQPQHF. In DNA, the CDR3 is TGTGCCAGCAGTGATGGGGGCCTCAATCAGCCCCAGCATTTT.

The J gene is TRBJ2-3, the V gene TRBV7-5; the table's D gene call, TRBD1, was not cross checked with the DNA. TRBV7-5 is listed as a pseudogene. The CDR3 runs to 14 residues. This CDR3 is CVRSYLTRQGAQYF. In nucleotides, the CDR3 is TGTGTCAGAAGCTACCTAACGAGACAGGGGGCGCAGTATTTT.